This T cell receptor (beta chain) was sequenced in a study of cytomegalovirus exposure and HLA in healthy donors. Study results and caveats: In a later analysis, TCR beta V- and J-gene trimming showed a link to a missense DCLRE1C variant.

CDR3 length: 15 residues. Germline CDR1 and CDR2: LNHDA and SQIVND (reference sequence). Trimming cost V 5 bases and J 6 bases; bases outside gene matches: 9. This PCR relied on a set of 60 Vbeta primers and 13 Jbeta primers. The table came from immunoSEQ multiplex PCR; TCRdb's copy has only in-frame clones and leaves some out. The table includes approximately 250,000 clones, 70% to 90% detected once. In the case of this clone: Its cognate antigen is unknown.

The chain has TRBV19 and TRBJ2-2, with TRBD1 identical over 7 bases. The sample was PBMCs. This receptor was taken from a girl aged 2-10 years in good health and CMV-seronegative. In nucleotides, the CDR3 is TGTGCCAGTAGTCACAGGGGCCCCAGCCCCGGGGAGCTGTTTTTT. This sequence encodes CASSHRGPSPGELFF.